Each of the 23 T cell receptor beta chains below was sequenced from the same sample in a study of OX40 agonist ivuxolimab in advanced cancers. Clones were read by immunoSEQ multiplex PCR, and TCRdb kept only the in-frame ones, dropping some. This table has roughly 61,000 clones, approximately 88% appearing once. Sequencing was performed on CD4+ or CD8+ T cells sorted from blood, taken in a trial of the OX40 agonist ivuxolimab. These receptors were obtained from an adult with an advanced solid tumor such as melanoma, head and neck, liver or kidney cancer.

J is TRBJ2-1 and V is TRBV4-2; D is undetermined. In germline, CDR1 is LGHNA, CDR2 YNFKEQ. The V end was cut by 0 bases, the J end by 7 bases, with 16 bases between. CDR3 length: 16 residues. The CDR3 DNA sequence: TGTGCCAGCAGCCAAGAGTGGCGGATAGACTTGAATGAGCAGTTCTTC. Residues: CASSQEWRIDLNEQFF.

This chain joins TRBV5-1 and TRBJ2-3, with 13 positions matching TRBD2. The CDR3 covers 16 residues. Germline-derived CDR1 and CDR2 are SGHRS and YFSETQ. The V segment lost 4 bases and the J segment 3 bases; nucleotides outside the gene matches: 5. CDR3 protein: CASSKRTSGGTDTQYF. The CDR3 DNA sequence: TGCGCCAGCAGCAAGAGGACTAGCGGGGGTACAGATACGCAGTATTTT.

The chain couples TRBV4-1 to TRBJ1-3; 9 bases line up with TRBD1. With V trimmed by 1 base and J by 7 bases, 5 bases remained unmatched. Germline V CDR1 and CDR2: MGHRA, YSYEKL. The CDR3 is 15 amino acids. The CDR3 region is CASSQGQGVRNTIYF. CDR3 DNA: TGCGCCAGCAGCCAAGGACAGGGGGTGAGGAACACCATATATTTT.

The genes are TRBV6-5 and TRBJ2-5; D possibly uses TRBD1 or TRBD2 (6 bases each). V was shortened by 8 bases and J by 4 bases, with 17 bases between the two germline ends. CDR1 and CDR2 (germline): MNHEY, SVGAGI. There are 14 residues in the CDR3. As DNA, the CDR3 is TGTGCCAGCCGAGGGGGAATGGGGGGAGAGACCCAGTACTTC. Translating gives CASRGGMGGETQYF.

CDR3 DNA sequence: TGCGCCAGCAGCCAAGATATTAGTTTCTACGAGCAGTACTTC. Its protein product is CASSQDISFYEQYF. This chain connects TRBV4-3 to TRBJ2-7, with D hard to call. Per the germline V gene, CDR1 is LGHNA and CDR2 is YSLEER. The germline V and J ends were trimmed by 0 bases and 3 bases, with 9 bases remaining between them. The CDR3 runs 14 residues.

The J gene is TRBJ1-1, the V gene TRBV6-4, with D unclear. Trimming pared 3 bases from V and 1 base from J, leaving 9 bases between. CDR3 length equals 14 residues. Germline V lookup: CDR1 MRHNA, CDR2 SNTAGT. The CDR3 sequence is CASSEVAWNTEAFF. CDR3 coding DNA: TGTGCCAGCAGTGAAGTTGCGTGGAACACTGAAGCTTTCTTT.

The CDR3 protein is CASSTGTSGSLRGSAQYF. The CDR3 DNA reads TGTGCCAGCAGCACCGGGACTAGCGGGAGTCTTCGTGGGTCGGCGCAGTACTTC. J is TRBJ2-7 and V is TRBV7-2; 14 nucleotides align to TRBD2. Looked up from germline, CDR1 is SGHTA and CDR2 is FQGNSA. The CDR3 contains 18 residues. The ends lost 5 bases at V and 9 bases at J; junction bases unmatched: 18.

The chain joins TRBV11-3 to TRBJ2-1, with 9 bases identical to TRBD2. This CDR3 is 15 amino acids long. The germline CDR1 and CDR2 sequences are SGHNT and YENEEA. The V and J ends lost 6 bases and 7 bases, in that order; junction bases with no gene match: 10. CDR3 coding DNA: TGTGCCAGCAGTTTTGGGGCGGGAGGGCCTAATGAGCAGTTCTTC. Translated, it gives CASSFGAGGPNEQFF. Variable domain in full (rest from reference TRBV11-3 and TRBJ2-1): EAGVVQSPRYKIIEKKQPVAFWCNPISGHNTLYWYLQNLGQGPELLIRYENEEAVDDSQLPKDRFSAERLKGVDSTLKIQPAELGDSAVYLCASSFGAGGPNEQFFGPGTRLTVL.

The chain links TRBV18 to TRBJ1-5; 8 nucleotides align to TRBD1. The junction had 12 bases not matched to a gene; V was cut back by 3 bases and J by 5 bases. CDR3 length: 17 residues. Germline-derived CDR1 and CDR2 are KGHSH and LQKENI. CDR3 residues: CASSPRDRPLRDQPQHF. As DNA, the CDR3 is TGTGCCAGCTCACCCCGGGACAGGCCCCTGAGAGATCAGCCCCAGCATTTT.

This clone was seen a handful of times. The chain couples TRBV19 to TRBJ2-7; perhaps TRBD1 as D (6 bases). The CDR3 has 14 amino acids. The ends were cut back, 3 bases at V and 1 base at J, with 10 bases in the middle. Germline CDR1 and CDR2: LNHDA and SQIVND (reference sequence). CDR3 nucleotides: TGTGCCAGTAGTATCCAGGGGCAATCCTACGAGCAGTACTTC. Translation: CASSIQGQSYEQYF.

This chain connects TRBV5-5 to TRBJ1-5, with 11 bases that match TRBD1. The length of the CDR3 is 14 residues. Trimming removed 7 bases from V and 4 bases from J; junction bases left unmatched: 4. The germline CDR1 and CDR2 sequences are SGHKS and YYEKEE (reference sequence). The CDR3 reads CASGTGGWNQPQHF. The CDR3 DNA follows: TGTGCCAGCGGGACAGGGGGATGGAATCAGCCCCAGCATTTT.

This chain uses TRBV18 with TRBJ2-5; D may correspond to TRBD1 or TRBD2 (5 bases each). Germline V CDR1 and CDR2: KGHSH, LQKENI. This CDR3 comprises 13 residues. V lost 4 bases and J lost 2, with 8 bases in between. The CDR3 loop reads CASSRGFQETQYF. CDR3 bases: TGTGCCAGCTCACGGGGGTTTCAAGAGACCCAGTACTTC.

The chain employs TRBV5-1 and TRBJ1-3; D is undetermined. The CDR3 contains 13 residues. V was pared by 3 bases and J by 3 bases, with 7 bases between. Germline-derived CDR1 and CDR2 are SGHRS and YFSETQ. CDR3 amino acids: CASSSYGGNTIYF. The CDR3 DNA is TGCGCCAGCAGCTCCTACGGTGGAAACACCATATATTTT.

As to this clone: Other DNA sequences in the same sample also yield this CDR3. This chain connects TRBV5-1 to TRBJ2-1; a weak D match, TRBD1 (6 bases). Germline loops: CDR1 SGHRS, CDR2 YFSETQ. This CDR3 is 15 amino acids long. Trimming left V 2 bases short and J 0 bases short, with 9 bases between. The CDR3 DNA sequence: TGCGCCAGCAGCTTAGGACAGAGCTCCTACAATGAGCAGTTCTTC. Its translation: CASSLGQSSYNEQFF.

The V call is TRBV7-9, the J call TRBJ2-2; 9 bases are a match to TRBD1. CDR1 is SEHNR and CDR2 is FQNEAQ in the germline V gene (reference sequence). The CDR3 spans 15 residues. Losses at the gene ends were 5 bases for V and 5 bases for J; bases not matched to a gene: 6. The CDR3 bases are TGTGCCAGCAGCCAACGGGACAGGGAGACCGGGGAGCTGTTTTTT. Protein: CASSQRDRETGELFF.

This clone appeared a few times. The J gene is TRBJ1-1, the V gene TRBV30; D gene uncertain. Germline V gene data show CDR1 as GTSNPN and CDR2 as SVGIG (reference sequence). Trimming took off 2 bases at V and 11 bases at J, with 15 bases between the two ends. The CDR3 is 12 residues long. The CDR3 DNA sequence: TGTGCCTGGAGTAGAAGCGGACCTGGGGCTTTCTTT. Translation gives CAWSRSGPGAFF.

CDR3 sequence (DNA): TGTGCCAGCAGCTTAGCAGGGGAAGCTTTCTTT. Protein product: CASSLAGEAFF. This sequence joins TRBV7-6 and TRBJ1-1; D is uncertain. CDR1 is SGHVS, CDR2 FNYEAQ, per germline. Trimming removed 0 bases from V and 8 bases from J, with 4 bases in between. The CDR3 totals 11 residues. The full variable domain, completed using reference TRBV7-6 and TRBJ1-1, is GAGVSQSPRYKVTKRGQDVALRCDPISGHVSLYWYRQALGQGPEFLTYFNYEAQQDKSGLPNDRFSAERPEGSISTLTIQRTEQRDSAMYRCASSLAGEAFFGQGTRLTVV.

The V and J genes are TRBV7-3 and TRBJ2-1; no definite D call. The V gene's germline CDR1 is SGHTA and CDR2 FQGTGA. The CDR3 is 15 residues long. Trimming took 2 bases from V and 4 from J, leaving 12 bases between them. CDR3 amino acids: CASSLSDVQYNEQFF. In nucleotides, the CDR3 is TGTGCCAGCAGCTTATCCGACGTCCAATACAATGAGCAGTTCTTC.

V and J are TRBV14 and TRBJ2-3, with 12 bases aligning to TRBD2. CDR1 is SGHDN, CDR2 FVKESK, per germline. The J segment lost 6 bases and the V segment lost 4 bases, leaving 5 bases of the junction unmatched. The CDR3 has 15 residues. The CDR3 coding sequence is TGTGCCAGCAGCCTACTAGCGGGAGGTTGGGATACGCAGTATTTT. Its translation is CASSLLAGGWDTQYF. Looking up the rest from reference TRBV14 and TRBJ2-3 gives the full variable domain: EAGVTQFPSHSVIEKGQTVTLRCDPISGHDNLYWYRRVMGKEIKFLLHFVKESKQDESGMPNNRFLAERTGGTYSTLKVQPAELEDSGVYFCASSLLAGGWDTQYFGPGTRLTVL.

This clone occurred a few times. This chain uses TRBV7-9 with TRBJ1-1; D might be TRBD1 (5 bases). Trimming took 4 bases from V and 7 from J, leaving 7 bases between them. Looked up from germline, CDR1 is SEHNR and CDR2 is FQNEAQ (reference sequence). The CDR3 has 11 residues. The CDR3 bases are TGTGCCAGCAGCTGGGACGGTGAAGCTTTCTTT. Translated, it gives CASSWDGEAFF.

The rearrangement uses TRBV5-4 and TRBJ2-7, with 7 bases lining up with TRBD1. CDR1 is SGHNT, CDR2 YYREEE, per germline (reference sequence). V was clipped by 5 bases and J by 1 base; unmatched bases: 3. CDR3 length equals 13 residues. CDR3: CASSWGQSYEQYF. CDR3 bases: TGTGCCAGCAGTTGGGGACAGTCCTACGAGCAGTACTTC.

CDR3 amino acids: CASSLGGRASTDTQYF. The CDR3 region has the DNA TGCGCCAGCAGCTTGGGTGGGAGGGCTAGCACAGATACGCAGTATTTT. The V and J genes are TRBV5-1 and TRBJ2-3; TRBD2 agrees at 7 bases. Trimming at V came to 0 bases and at J to 0 bases, leaving 4 bases not matched to a gene. This CDR3 has 16 residues. Germline V CDR1 and CDR2: SGHRS, YFSETQ.

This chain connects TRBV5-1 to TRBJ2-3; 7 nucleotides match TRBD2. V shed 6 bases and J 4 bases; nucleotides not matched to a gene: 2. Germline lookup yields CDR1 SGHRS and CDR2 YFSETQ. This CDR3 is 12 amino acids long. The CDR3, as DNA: TGCGCCAGCACCGGGGGGTCAGATACGCAGTATTTT. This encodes CASTGGSDTQYF. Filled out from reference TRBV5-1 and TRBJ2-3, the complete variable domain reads KAGVTQTPRYLIKTRGQQVTLSCSPISGHRSVSWYQQTPGQGLQFLFEYFSETQRNKGNFPGRFSGRQFSNSRSEMNVSTLELGDSALYLCASTGGSDTQYFGPGTRLTVL.